These T cell receptor beta chains were read from a single sample in a study of graft-versus-host responses after intestinal transplantation. The repertoire was sequenced with immunoSEQ multiplex PCR; TCRdb's copy has only in-frame clones and lacks some. The table has 60,000 to 65,000 clones, about 89% seen once. The sequencing used ileum tissue, collected approximately 56 weeks after transplant. Receptors were obtained from a human patient who received an intestinal transplant, so some T cells may come from the graft donor. Both conserved end residues are part of each CDR3. A D gene is named only where the DNA matches it firmly. Expanded clones get a size class; other rows say once, few or many, or leave the size out.

d_gene	j_gene	abundance	v_gene	CDR3nt	CDR3aa
NA	TRBJ2-7	NA	TRBV6-1	TGTGCCAGCAGTACCCTAGCTGGAGACTACGAGCAGTACTTC	CASSTLAGDYEQYF
NA	TRBJ2-3	NA	TRBV6-1	TGTGCCAGCAGTGGGGACTCGCGAACGCAGTATTTT	CASSGDSRTQYF
TRBD2	TRBJ2-7	NA	TRBV25-1	TGTGCCAGCAGTGTAGCGGGGGGGCGGGAGCAGTACTTC	CASSVAGGREQYF
NA	TRBJ2-5	NA	TRBV5-6	TGTGCCAGCAGTTCCGCTGGGGGTGAGACCCAGTACTTC	CASSSAGGETQYF
NA	TRBJ1-1	NA	TRBV5-5	TGTGCCAGCAGCTTGGTAGCACGGATGAACACTGAAGCTTTCTTT	CASSLVARMNTEAFF
NA	TRBJ2-2	NA	TRBV28	TGTGCCAGCAGTTTAGCATACACCGGGGAGCTGTTTTTT	CASSLAYTGELFF
TRBD2	TRBJ2-5	NA	TRBV6-5	TGTGCCAGCAGTTACTCGGGGGGGATAAGAGAGACCCAGTACTTC	CASSYSGGIRETQYF
NA	TRBJ1-2	NA	TRBV10-2	TGCGCCAGCAGTGACAGGGGAAACTCTAACTATGGCTACACCTTC	CASSDRGNSNYGYTF
NA	TRBJ1-2	NA	TRBV5-5	TGTGCCAGCAGCTTGGAGACTTATGGCTACACCTTC	CASSLETYGYTF
NA	TRBJ1-1	NA	TRBV18	TGTGCCAGCTCACCGCCGGGGGGGGGCACTGAAGCTTTCTTT	CASSPPGGGTEAFF
NA	TRBJ2-7	once	TRBV21-1	TGTGCCAGCAGCAAAGATAAGCGGGAAGGGTACGAGCAGTACTTC	CASSKDKREGYEQYF
NA	TRBJ2-5	NA	TRBV2	TGTGCCAGCAGTGCTGGCGAGACCCAGTACTTC	CASSAGETQYF
NA	TRBJ1-2	NA	TRBV5-1	TGCGCCAGCAGCTTGACAGGGTCGGATGGCTACACCTTC	CASSLTGSDGYTF
TRBD2	TRBJ2-3	few	TRBV29-1	TGCAGCGTGGGGGGACTACCTAATGTGGGAGATACGCAGTATTTT	CSVGGLPNVGDTQYF
TRBD1	TRBJ1-4	NA	TRBV6-8	TGTGCCAGCAGTTACTCGACTCAAAACAGGGGTCGGGAAAAACTGTTTTTT	CASSYSTQNRGREKLFF
TRBD1	TRBJ2-3	NA	TRBV7-2	TGTGCCAGCAGCCCGTGGACAGGGCGGCCAGATACGCAGTATTTT	CASSPWTGRPDTQYF
NA	TRBJ1-4	NA	TRBV19	TGTGCCAGTAGTTGGGACCGAGAGGAAAAACTGTTTTTT	CASSWDREEKLFF
TRBD1	TRBJ1-1	NA	TRBV2	TGTGCCAGCAGTGCCGACAGGGGGGTTACCACTGAAGCTTTCTTT	CASSADRGVTTEAFF
NA	TRBJ1-5	NA	TRBV28	TGTGCCAGCAAGGGGACCGCAGGGAGCTGGAGCAATCAGCCCCAGCATTTT	CASKGTAGSWSNQPQHF
NA	TRBJ2-2	NA	TRBV5-1	TGCGCCAGCAGCTTCGGGACCGGGGAGCTGTTTTTT	CASSFGTGELFF
NA	TRBJ2-5	NA	TRBV6-5	TGTGCCAGCAGTTACTCGGGAGGTTACCAAGAGACCCAGTACTTC	CASSYSGGYQETQYF
NA	TRBJ2-5	NA	TRBV5-1	TGCGCCAGCAGTAGGGACTCCGAGGAGACCCAGTACTTC	CASSRDSEETQYF
NA	TRBJ2-7	NA	TRBV10-2	TGCGCCAGCAGTGAGTCGACAGTCTACGAGCAGTACTTC	CASSESTVYEQYF
NA	TRBJ1-1	NA	TRBV30	TGTGCCTGGAGTTTAGGGTGGGGTACTGAAGCTTTCTTT	CAWSLGWGTEAFF
NA	TRBJ2-5	NA	TRBV5-5	TGTGCCAGCAGCGGGGGGCGGGCGATCCAAGAGACCCAGTACTTC	CASSGGRAIQETQYF
NA	TRBJ1-1	NA	TRBV18	TGTGCCAGCTCAAGCGGGGCAAACACTGAAGCTTTCTTT	CASSSGANTEAFF
NA	TRBJ2-7	few	TRBV6-1	TGTATCTCCGGGAGAATCAACGACGAGCAGTACTTC	CISGRINDEQYF
NA	TRBJ1-6	NA	TRBV28	TGTGCCAGCAGAACCGGGACGATTAATTCACCCCTCCACTTT	CASRTGTINSPLHF
TRBD2	TRBJ2-7	NA	TRBV19	TGTGCCAGTAGTGTTAGCGGGAGCTCGTACGAGCAGTACTTC	CASSVSGSSYEQYF
NA	TRBJ2-1	NA	TRBV13	TGTGCCAGCAGCCTCCACAATGAGCAGTTCTTC	CASSLHNEQFF
TRBD1	TRBJ1-4	NA	TRBV5-6	TGTGCCAGCAGTCCTGGACAGGCGAGGTCTAATGAAAAACTGTTTTTT	CASSPGQARSNEKLFF
NA	TRBJ2-7	NA	TRBV19	TGTGCCAGTAGTATTGGGACAGCGGGTTACGAGCAGTACTTC	CASSIGTAGYEQYF
TRBD1	TRBJ2-7	NA	TRBV2	TGTGCCAGCAGGGCCTTTGGACAGGGGATCTACGAGCAGTACTTC	CASRAFGQGIYEQYF
NA	TRBJ1-3	NA	TRBV6-5	TGTGCCAGCACTTCTGGAAACACCATATATTTT	CASTSGNTIYF
TRBD2	TRBJ2-1	NA	TRBV5-1	TGCGCCAGCAGCTTGACTAGCGGGGAGCAGTTCTTC	CASSLTSGEQFF
NA	TRBJ2-3	NA	TRBV15	TGTGCCACCAGCAGAGTGGCGGGGCCTAGCACAGATACGCAGTATTTT	CATSRVAGPSTDTQYF
NA	TRBJ2-3	NA	TRBV15	TGTGCCACCAGCAGTCAACGACAGGAGGCAGATACGCAGTATTTT	CATSSQRQEADTQYF
TRBD1	TRBJ1-4	NA	TRBV2	TGTGCCAGCATTCAGACAGGGGGCAATGAAAAACTGTTTTTT	CASIQTGGNEKLFF
TRBD2	TRBJ2-2	NA	TRBV5-1	TGCGCCAGCCGCCTATTGAGGACTAGCGGCACCGGGGAGCTGTTTTTT	CASRLLRTSGTGELFF
NA	TRBJ2-7	NA	TRBV5-1	TGCGCCAGTAGGGGGACTGGAACCTACGAGCAGTACTTC	CASRGTGTYEQYF
NA	TRBJ2-6	NA	TRBV2	TGTGCCAGCAGTGAACCCCGGGACCGAGTGAGCTCTGGGGCCAACGTCCTGACTTTC	CASSEPRDRVSSGANVLTF
NA	TRBJ1-1	NA	TRBV6-1	TGTGCCAGCAGTGAAGTTTACTGGGCTGAAGCTTTCTTT	CASSEVYWAEAFF
NA	TRBJ1-6	NA	TRBV7-9	TGTGCCAGCAGCTTACAGGGTTTTAATTCACCCCTCCACTTT	CASSLQGFNSPLHF
NA	TRBJ2-5	NA	TRBV4-1	TGCGCCAGCAGCCACTATGCCGGGTCGCCGTGGGAGACCCAGTACTTC	CASSHYAGSPWETQYF
NA	TRBJ1-1	NA	TRBV29-1	TGCAGCGTTGAAGAACCTTACAGGGCCGCTGAAGCTTTCTTT	CSVEEPYRAAEAFF
TRBD1	TRBJ1-3	NA	TRBV6-5	TGTGCCAGCAGTATATCGACAGGGGCTGGAAACACCATATATTTT	CASSISTGAGNTIYF
NA	TRBJ2-7	NA	TRBV29-1	TGCAGCGTAGGGCTCGGGGACTACGAGCAGTACTTC	CSVGLGDYEQYF
NA	TRBJ2-7	NA	TRBV27	TGTGCCAGCAGTTTAAGTATAGGGGATATCTCCTACGAGCAGTACTTC	CASSLSIGDISYEQYF
TRBD1	TRBJ2-3	NA	TRBV6-5	TGTGCCAGCAGTGTATCGACAGGGGGCACAGATACGCAGTATTTT	CASSVSTGGTDTQYF
NA	TRBJ1-3	NA	TRBV30	TGTGCCTGGAGTAGTGGGGAAAACACCATATATTTT	CAWSSGENTIYF
TRBD2	TRBJ2-3	NA	TRBV4-1	TGCGCCAGCAGCCTAGTCGAACTGAGACTAGCGGGAGGAGGCACGCAGTATTTT	CASSLVELRLAGGGTQYF
NA	TRBJ2-3	NA	TRBV27	TGTGCCAGCAGTTCAGGGGGGCCAGATACGCAGTATTTT	CASSSGGPDTQYF
NA	TRBJ1-5	NA	TRBV19	TGTGCCAGTCAGGGGCGAAATGATCGGCCCCAGCATTTT	CASQGRNDRPQHF
NA	TRBJ2-2	once	TRBV28	TGTGCCAGCAGTTGGACAGCGAACACCGGGGAGCTGTTTTTT	CASSWTANTGELFF
NA	TRBJ2-4	NA	TRBV11-2	TGTGCCAGCAGCCCCAAGGGACACGGGAAAAACATTCAGTACTTC	CASSPKGHGKNIQYF